This T cell receptor beta chain was found in a study of T cell responses to AZD1222 COVID-19 vaccine. Study overall: Combined were second doses at about 4 or about 12 weeks.

The repertoire was sequenced with immunoSEQ multiplex PCR; TCRdb's copy has only in-frame clones and lacks some. The sample includes about 150,000 clones, about 90% seen only once; the top ten take more than 3.5%. The receptor was isolated from an adult in good health. Specimen: peripheral blood, collected on day 0 of AZD1222 vaccination.

This CDR3 is CASSQEDYGGYTF. The CDR3 nucleotides are TGCGCCAGCAGCCAGGAGGACTACGGGGGCTACACCTTC. The chain recombines TRBV4-1 with TRBJ1-2; D not certain. Germline values: CDR1 MGHRA, CDR2 YSYEKL. The germline V and J ends were trimmed by 3 bases and 8 bases, with 13 bases remaining between them. CDR3 length: 13 amino acids.